Below, one T cell receptor (beta chain) is given with its context. The antigen remains undetermined. This record belongs to a study of cytomegalovirus exposure and HLA in healthy donors. Background on the study: Of all 400 or so donors who were genotyped, 75% to 85% belonged to the Caucasian-associated ancestry cluster. Overall study results and limits: Later analysis associated a missense DCLRE1C variant with TCR beta V- and J-gene trimming. Later analysis found that TCR beta chains associated with HLA were more clonally expanded than other, equally common chains. In an earlier analysis, about 87% or about 30%: the productive usage of most TCR beta V segments.

Germline loops: CDR1 SEHNR, CDR2 FQNEAQ (reference sequence). The V end was cut by 1 base, the J end by 4 bases, with 8 bases between. The CDR3 length is 14 residues. PCR employed 60 Vbeta and 13 Jbeta primers. Using immunoSEQ multiplex PCR, the repertoire was profiled, and TCRdb retains in-frame clones only, with some absent. The table includes about 150,000 clones, around 80% detected once. The chain recombines TRBV7-9 with TRBJ1-3; no clear D gene. The sequence derives from a man aged 30-40 years in good health and CMV-seronegative. The sample taken for sequencing was PBMCs. CDR3 nucleotides: TGTGCCAGCAGCTTAGGTCGGGGAGGAAACACCATATATTTT. Translating it yields CASSLGRGGNTIYF.